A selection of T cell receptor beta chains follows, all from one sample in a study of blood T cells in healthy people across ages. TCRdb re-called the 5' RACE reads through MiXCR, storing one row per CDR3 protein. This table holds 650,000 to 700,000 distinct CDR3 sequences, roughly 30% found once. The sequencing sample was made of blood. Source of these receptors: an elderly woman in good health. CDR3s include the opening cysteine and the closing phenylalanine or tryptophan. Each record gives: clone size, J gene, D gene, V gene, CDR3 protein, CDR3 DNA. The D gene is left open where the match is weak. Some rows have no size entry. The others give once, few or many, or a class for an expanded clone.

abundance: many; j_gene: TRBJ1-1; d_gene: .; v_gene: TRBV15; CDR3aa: CATSRDSAGYTEAFF; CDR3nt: TGTGCCACCAGCAGAGATTCGGCGGGGTACACTGAAGCTTTCTTT
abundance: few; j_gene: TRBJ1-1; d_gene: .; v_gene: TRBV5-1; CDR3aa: CASSLPVGGEGWDTEAFF; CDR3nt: TGCGCCAGCAGCTTGCCGGTGGGGGGCGAAGGTTGGGACACTGAAGCTTTCTTT
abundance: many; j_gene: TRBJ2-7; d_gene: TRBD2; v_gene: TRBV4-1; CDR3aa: CASSQDPQRGGWEQYF; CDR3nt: TGCGCCAGCAGCCAAGACCCCCAGCGGGGGGGATGGGAGCAGTACTTC
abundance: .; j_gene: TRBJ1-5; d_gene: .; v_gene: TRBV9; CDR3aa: CASSVGGGREPQHF; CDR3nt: TGTGCCAGCAGCGTAGGGGGGGGCAGGGAGCCCCAGCATTTT
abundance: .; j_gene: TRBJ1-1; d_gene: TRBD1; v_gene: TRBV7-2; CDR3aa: CASSSARGLGDSLNTEAFF; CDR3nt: TGTGCCAGCAGCTCCGCTAGGGGGTTGGGGGACAGTTTGAACACTGAAGCTTTCTTT
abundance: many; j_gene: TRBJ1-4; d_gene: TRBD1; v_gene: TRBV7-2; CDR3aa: CASSFDRGREKLFF; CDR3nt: TGTGCCAGCAGCTTCGACAGGGGGCGAGAAAAACTGTTTTTT
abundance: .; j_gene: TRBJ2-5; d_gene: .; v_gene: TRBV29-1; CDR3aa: CSVRSGWVETQYF; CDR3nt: TGCAGCGTTAGGTCGGGCTGGGTTGAGACCCAGTACTTC
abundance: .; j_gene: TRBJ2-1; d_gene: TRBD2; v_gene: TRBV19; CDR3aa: CASSILAGGVEANSEQFF; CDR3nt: TGTGCCAGTAGTATTCTAGCGGGGGGTGTAGAGGCAAATAGTGAGCAGTTCTTC
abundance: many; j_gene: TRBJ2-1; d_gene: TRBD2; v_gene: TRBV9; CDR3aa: CASSVNERGGVFF; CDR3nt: TGTGCCAGCAGCGTAAACGAGCGGGGGGGAGTGTTCTTC
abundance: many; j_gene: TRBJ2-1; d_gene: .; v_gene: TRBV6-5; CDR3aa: CASSYSLAEVEQFF; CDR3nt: TGTGCCAGCAGTTACTCCCTCGCAGAGGTTGAGCAGTTCTTC
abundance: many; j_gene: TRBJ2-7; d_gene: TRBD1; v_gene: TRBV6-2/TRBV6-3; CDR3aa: CASSHRGFYEQYF; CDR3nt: TGTGCCAGCAGCCACAGGGGTTTCTACGAGCAGTACTTC
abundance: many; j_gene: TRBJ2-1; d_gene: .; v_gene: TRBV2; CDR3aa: CATSDTNEQFF; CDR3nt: TGTGCCACCTCGGACACCAATGAGCAGTTCTTC
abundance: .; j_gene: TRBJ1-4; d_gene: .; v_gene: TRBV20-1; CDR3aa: CNARPMANEKLFF; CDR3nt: TGCAATGCTAGGCCCATGGCAAATGAAAAACTGTTTTTT
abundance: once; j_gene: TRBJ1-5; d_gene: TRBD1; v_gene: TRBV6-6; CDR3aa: CVSSRGQVNQPQHF; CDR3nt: TGTGTCAGCAGCCGGGGACAGGTCAATCAGCCCCAGCATTTT